This T cell receptor (beta chain) was identified in a study of T-cell reconstitution after alpha-beta-depleted transplantation in children listed by TCRdb under 2016. Broadly, across the study: The study quantitatively tracked T-cell immune reconstitution after TCRalphabeta/CD19-depleted allogeneic hematopoietic cell transplantation in children using TCR repertoire profiling.

Notes on this clonotype: The antigen this receptor binds is unknown. One junction end disagrees with the germline gene, perhaps due to a read error.

CDR1 is given as MNHEY and CDR2 as SMNVEV, both from the germline V gene (reference sequence). Including the terminal cysteine and phenylalanine, the CDR3 comprises 15 residues. This entry keeps only the CDR3 DNA: 45 bases, framed from base 1. The sample's treatment or condition label, decoded: allogeneic hematopoietic cell transplantation with graft depleted of TCRalphabeta T cells and CD19 B cells. The transplant recipients were children given TCRalphabeta/CD19-depleted allogeneic hematopoietic cell grafts. Library preparation employed PCR. TCRdb shows the sequencer as Illumina HiSeq 2500. TCR libraries were prepared with molecular barcoding, using unique molecular identifiers to normalize TCRbeta repertoire quantification. TCRdb redid the processing of the public reads, applying fastp at Q25 and MiXCR, and retained in-frame beta chains. Every CDR3 protein is listed once, alongside the most common genes and DNA of its rows. For this sample there are about 470,000 distinct CDR3 sequences; roughly 43% appear just once. The top ten constitute under 35% of the sample.

General study outcomes and caveats: The high TCRbeta diversity at day 60 in some patients was ascribed to recipient T cells and intrathymic progenitors that had survived conditioning. Over the following months the frequencies of hyperexpanded clones went down, and after one year T-cell counts and TCRbeta diversity were mostly credited to newly produced T cells. The apparently early recovery of alphabetaT-cell counts about two months after transplant reportedly depended on only several hundred rapidly expanded clones that came from non-depleted graft cells.

The rearranged chain carries TRBV27 and TRBJ2-5; TRBD1 lines up with 11 middle nucleotides. The specimen was PBMCs, collected before TCRalphabeta/CD19-depleted stem cell transplant. The sequence was obtained from a girl aged 2 to 10 with aplastic anemia, due to receive a stem cell transplant. This receptor carries the CDR3 CASSPRTGGWETQYF. The DNA reads as follows: TGTGCTAGCAGTCCCCGGACAGGGGGCTGGGAGACCCAGTACTTC.